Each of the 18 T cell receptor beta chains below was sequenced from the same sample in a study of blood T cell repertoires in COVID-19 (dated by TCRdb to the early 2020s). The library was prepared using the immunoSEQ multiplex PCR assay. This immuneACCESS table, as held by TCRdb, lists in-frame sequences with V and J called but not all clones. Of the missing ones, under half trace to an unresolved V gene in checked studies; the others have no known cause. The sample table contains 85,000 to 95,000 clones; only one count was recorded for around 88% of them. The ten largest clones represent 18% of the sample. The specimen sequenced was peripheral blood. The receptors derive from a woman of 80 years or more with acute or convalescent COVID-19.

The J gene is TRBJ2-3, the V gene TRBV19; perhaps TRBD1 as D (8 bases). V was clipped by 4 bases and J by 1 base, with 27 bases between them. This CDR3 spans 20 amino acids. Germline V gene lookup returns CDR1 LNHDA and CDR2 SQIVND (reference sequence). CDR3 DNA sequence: TGTGCCAGTAGTAAGGGACAGGTGGGCGCGACTAGCAGACGCACAGATACGCAGTATTTT. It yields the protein CASSKGQVGATSRRTDTQYF.

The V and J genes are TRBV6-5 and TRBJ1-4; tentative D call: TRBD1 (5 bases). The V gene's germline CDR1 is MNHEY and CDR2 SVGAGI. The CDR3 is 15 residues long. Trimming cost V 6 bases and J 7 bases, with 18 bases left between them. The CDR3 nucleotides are TGTGCCAGCAGGGGACGAAGGAGGGAGGGTGAAAAACTGTTTTTT. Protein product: CASRGRRREGEKLFF.

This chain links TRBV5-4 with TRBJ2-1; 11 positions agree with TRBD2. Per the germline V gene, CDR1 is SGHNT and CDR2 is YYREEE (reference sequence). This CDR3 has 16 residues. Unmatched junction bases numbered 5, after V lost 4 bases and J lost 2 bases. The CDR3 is CASSPLAGGPYNEQFF. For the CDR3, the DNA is TGTGCCAGCAGCCCATTAGCGGGGGGGCCCTACAATGAGCAGTTCTTC. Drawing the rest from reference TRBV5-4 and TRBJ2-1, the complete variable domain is ETGVTQSPTHLIKTRGQQVTLRCSSQSGHNTVSWYQQALGQGPQFIFQYYREEENGRGNFPPRFSGLQFPNYSSELNVNALELDDSALYLCASSPLAGGPYNEQFFGPGTRLTVL.

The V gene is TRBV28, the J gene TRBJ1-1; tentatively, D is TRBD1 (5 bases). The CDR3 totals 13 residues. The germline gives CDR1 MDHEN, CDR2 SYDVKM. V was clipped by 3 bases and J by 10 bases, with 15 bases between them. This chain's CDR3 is CASSFSGADGAFF. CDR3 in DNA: TGTGCCAGCAGTTTCAGTGGGGCAGACGGAGCTTTCTTT. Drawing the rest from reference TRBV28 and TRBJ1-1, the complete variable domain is DVKVTQSSRYLVKRTGEKVFLECVQDMDHENMFWYRQDPGLGLRLIYFSYDVKMKEKGDIPEGYSVSREKKERFSLILESASTNQTSMYLCASSFSGADGAFFGQGTRLTVV.

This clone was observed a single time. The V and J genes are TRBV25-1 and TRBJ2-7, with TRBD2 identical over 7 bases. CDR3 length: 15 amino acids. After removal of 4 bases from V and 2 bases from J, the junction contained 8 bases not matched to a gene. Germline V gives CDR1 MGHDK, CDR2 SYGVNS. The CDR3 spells CASSATGLSTYEQYF. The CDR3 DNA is TGTGCCAGCAGTGCTACGGGACTAAGCACCTACGAGCAGTACTTC.

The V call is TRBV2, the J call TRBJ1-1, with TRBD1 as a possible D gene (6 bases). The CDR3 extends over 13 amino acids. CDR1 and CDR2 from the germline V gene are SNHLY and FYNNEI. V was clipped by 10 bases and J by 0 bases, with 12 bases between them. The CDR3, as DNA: TGTGCCACACTCAGGGGTTTGAACACTGAAGCTTTCTTT. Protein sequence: CATLRGLNTEAFF.

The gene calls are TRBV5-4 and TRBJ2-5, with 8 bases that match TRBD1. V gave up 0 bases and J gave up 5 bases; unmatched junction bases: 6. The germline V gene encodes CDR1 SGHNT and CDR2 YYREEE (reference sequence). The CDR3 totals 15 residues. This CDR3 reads CASSLDLRGRETQYF. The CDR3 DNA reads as TGTGCCAGCAGCTTGGACCTCAGGGGGCGGGAGACCCAGTACTTC.

The CDR3 DNA sequence: TGCAGCGCCCTAGCGGGGGGGTTTTCGCAGTATTTT. Protein: CSALAGGFSQYF. The rearrangement joins TRBV29-1 to TRBJ2-3; 12 nucleotides line up with TRBD2. The V segment lost 7 bases and the J segment 10 bases; nucleotides outside the gene matches: 6. Germline CDR1 SQVTM, CDR2 ANQGSEA. The CDR3 loop spans 12 amino acids.

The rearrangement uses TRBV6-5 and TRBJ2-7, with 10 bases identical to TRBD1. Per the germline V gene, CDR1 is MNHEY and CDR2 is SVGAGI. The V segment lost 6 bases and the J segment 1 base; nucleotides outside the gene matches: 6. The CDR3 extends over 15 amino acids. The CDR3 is CASRRDRGQSYEQYF. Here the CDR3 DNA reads TGTGCCAGCAGACGAGACAGGGGGCAATCCTACGAGCAGTACTTC.

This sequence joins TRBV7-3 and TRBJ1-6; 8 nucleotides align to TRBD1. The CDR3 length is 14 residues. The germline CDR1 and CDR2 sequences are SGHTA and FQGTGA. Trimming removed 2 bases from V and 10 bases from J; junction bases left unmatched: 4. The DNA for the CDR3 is TGTGCCAGCAGCTTACAGGGGGCGAGGTCACCCCTCCACTTT. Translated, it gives CASSLQGARSPLHF.

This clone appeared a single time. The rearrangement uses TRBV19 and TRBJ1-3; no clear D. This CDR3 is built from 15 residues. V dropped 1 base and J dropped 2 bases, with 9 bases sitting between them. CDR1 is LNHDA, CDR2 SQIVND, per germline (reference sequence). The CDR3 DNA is TGTGCCAGTAGTATAGCGAGAGGGACTGGAAACACCATATATTTT. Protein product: CASSIARGTGNTIYF.

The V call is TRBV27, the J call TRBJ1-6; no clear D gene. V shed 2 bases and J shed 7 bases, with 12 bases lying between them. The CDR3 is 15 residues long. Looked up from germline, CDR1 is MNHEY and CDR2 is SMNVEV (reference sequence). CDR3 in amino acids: CASSLGRHRNSPLHF. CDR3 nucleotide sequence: TGTGCCAGCAGTTTAGGGCGACACCGAAATTCACCCCTCCACTTT.

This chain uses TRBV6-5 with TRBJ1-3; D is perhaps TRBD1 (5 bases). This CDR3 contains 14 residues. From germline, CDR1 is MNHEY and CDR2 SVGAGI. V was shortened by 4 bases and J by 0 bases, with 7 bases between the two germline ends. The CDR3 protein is CASSSGFSGNTIYF. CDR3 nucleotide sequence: TGTGCCAGCAGTTCAGGGTTCTCTGGAAACACCATATATTTT.

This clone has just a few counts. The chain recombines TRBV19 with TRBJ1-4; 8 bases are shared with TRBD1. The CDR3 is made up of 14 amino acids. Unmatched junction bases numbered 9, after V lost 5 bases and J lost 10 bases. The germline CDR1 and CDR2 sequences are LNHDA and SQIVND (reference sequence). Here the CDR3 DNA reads TGTGCCAGTAGTCTGGGACAGGCAAGTGGAAAACTGTTTTTT. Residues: CASSLGQASGKLFF.

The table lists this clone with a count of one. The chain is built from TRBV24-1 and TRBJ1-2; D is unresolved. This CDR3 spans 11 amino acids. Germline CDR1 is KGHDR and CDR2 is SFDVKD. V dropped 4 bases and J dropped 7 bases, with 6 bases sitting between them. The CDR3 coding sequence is TGTGCCACCAGTGAACAGCCTGGCTACACCTTC. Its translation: CATSEQPGYTF.

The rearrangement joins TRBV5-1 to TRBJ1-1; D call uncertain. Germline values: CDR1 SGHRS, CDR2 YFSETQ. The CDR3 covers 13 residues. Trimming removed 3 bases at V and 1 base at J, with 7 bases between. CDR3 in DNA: TGCGCCAGCAGCTCGGACTCGAACACTGAAGCTTTCTTT. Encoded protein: CASSSDSNTEAFF.

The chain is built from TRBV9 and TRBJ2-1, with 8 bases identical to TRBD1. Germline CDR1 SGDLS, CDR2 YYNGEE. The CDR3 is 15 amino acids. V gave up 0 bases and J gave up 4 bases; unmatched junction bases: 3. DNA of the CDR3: TGTGCCAGCAGCGTAGGAGACAGGGGTTACAATGAGCAGTTCTTC. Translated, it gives CASSVGDRGYNEQFF.

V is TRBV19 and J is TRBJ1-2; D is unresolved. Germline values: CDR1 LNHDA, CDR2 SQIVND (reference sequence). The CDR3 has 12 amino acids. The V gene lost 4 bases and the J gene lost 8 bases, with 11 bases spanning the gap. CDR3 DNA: TGTGCCAGTAGTACCACGGGATTGGGCTACACCTTC. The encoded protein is CASSTTGLGYTF.